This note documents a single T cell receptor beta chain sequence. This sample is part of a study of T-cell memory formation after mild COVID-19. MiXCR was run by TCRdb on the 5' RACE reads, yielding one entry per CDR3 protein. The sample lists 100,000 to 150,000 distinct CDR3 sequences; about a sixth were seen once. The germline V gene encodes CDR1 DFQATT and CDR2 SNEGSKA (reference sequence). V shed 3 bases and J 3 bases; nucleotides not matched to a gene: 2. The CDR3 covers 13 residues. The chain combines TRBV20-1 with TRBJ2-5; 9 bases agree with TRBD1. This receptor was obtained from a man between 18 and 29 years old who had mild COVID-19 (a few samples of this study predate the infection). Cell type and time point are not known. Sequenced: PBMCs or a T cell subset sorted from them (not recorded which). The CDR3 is CSASGTGKETQYF. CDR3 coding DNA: TGCAGTGCTAGCGGGACAGGGAAAGAGACCCAGTACTTC.